Below, 18 T cell receptor beta chains from the same sample are listed, as sequenced in a study of control samples from healthy donors and cancer patients. Generated by immunoSEQ multiplex PCR, the TCRdb table keeps only in-frame clones and is missing some. This table holds 64,000 or so clones, roughly nine tenths found once. The sequenced sample was PBMCs. The source of these receptors is a man aged 40-50 years with colorectal cancer.

V and J are TRBV5-1 and TRBJ2-7; no firm D call. V lost 3 bases to trimming and J lost 0 bases, with 7 bases between them. This CDR3 is built from 13 residues. Germline V gene data show CDR1 as SGHRS and CDR2 as YFSETQ. CDR3 sequence reads: CASSSLSSYEQYF. The CDR3 DNA reads TGCGCCAGCAGCTCACTTAGCTCCTACGAGCAGTACTTC. The whole variable domain, filled in from reference TRBV5-1 and TRBJ2-7, reads KAGVTQTPRYLIKTRGQQVTLSCSPISGHRSVSWYQQTPGQGLQFLFEYFSETQRNKGNFPGRFSGRQFSNSRSEMNVSTLELGDSALYLCASSSLSSYEQYFGPGTRLTVT.

The chain joins TRBV18 to TRBJ2-7; 9 bases match TRBD1. Germline loops: CDR1 KGHSH, CDR2 LQKENI. After removal of 6 bases from V and 2 bases from J, the junction contained 14 bases not matched to a gene. There are 17 residues in the CDR3. DNA for the CDR3: TGTGCCAGCTCTCAACAGACAGGGGGTTATAGCACCTACGAGCAGTACTTC. This codes for CASSQQTGGYSTYEQYF.

V usage is TRBV27 and J usage is TRBJ1-4; 8 positions agree with TRBD1. Per the germline V gene, CDR1 is MNHEY and CDR2 is SMNVEV (reference sequence). After removal of 4 bases from V and 3 bases from J, the junction contained 7 bases not matched to a gene. The CDR3 extends over 16 amino acids. The CDR3, as DNA: TGTGCCAGCAGTTCCTGGCAGGGGGCGGCTAATGAAAAACTGTTTTTT. Amino acid sequence: CASSSWQGAANEKLFF. Full variable domain (outside the CDR3, taken from reference TRBV27 and TRBJ1-4): EAQVTQNPRYLITVTGKKLTVTCSQNMNHEYMSWYRQDPGLGLRQIYYSMNVEVTDKGDVPEGYKVSRKEKRNFPLILESPSPNQTSLYFCASSSWQGAANEKLFFGSGTQLSVL.

The chain recombines TRBV5-6 with TRBJ2-7; TRBD1 matches at 10 bases. CDR3 length: 13 residues. Trimming removed 4 bases from V and 7 bases from J; junction bases left unmatched: 5. Germline CDR1 reads SGHDT; CDR2 reads YYEEEE. CDR3 amino acids: CASSRDRGWEQYF. The CDR3 DNA reads as TGTGCCAGCAGCCGGGACAGGGGATGGGAGCAGTACTTC.

The rearrangement joins TRBV30 to TRBJ2-5; possible D gene TRBD2, 5 bases. This CDR3 region has 13 residues. The ends were cut back, 2 bases at V and 4 bases at J, with 11 bases in the middle. Germline V CDR1 and CDR2: GTSNPN, SVGIG (reference sequence). CDR3 nucleotides: TGTGCCTGGAGTACGGGGTGGGCAGAGACCCAGTACTTC. Its protein product is CAWSTGWAETQYF.

The CDR3 reads CASSLAGTINNEQFF. The CDR3 nucleotides are TGTGCCAGCAGCTTGGCTGGGACTATAAACAATGAGCAGTTCTTC. The rearrangement links TRBV5-4 to TRBJ2-1, with 7 nucleotides matching TRBD2. The CDR3 runs to 15 residues. Unmatched junction bases numbered 5, after V lost 0 bases and J lost 5 bases. CDR1 and CDR2 from the germline V gene are SGHNT and YYREEE (reference sequence).

This clone occurred a few times. The chain has TRBV2 and TRBJ1-5; 7 bases fit TRBD1. The CDR3 is made up of 15 amino acids. V was clipped by 5 bases and J by 3 bases; unmatched bases: 7. Germline-derived CDR1 and CDR2 are SNHLY and FYNNEI. The CDR3 DNA follows: TGTGCCAGCAGTCGCCAACAGGGGTACAATCAGCCCCAGCATTTT. Protein product: CASSRQQGYNQPQHF.

DNA of the CDR3: TGCGCCAGCAGCCAAGATTGGGCCCAGTCGAGAAACACCATATATTTT. Translation gives CASSQDWAQSRNTIYF. The chain joins TRBV4-3 to TRBJ1-3; D remains ambiguous. The V gene's germline CDR1 is LGHNA and CDR2 YSLEER. Trimming shortened V by 0 bases and J by 5 bases, and 14 bases separated the two germline ends. CDR3 length: 16 residues.

This chain connects TRBV18 to TRBJ1-2, with D maybe TRBD1 (6 bases). This CDR3 spans 16 amino acids. CDR1 is KGHSH, CDR2 LQKENI, per germline. Between the trimmed V and J ends, which lost 4 bases and 5 bases, there was a span of 20 bases. CDR3 protein: CASSLEIAGQRYGYTF. The CDR3 region has the DNA TGTGCCAGCTCACTAGAAATTGCGGGACAACGTTATGGCTACACCTTC.

The J gene is TRBJ1-5, the V gene TRBV5-6; no definite D call. The CDR3 contains 16 residues. Germline V gives CDR1 SGHDT, CDR2 YYEEEE. V was cut by 4 bases and J by 4 bases, with 18 bases left in between. The CDR3 region is CASSPGTGMGNQPQHF. DNA of the CDR3: TGTGCCAGCAGCCCTGGAACGGGGATGGGAAATCAGCCCCAGCATTTT. Looking up the rest from reference TRBV5-6 and TRBJ1-5 gives the full variable domain: DAGVTQSPTHLIKTRGQQVTLRCSPKSGHDTVSWYQQALGQGPQFIFQYYEEEERQRGNFPDRFSGHQFPNYSSELNVNALLLGDSALYLCASSPGTGMGNQPQHFGDGTRLSIL.

The chain is built from TRBV20-1 and TRBJ1-1; D uncertain. V was shortened by 3 bases and J by 1 base, with 12 bases between the two germline ends. The CDR3 has 14 amino acids. Germline V gene sequence: CDR1 DFQATT, CDR2 SNEGSKA (reference sequence). The CDR3 region has the DNA TGCAGTGCTAGTTATGCCAGACCGAACACTGAAGCTTTCTTT. Translation: CSASYARPNTEAFF.

The chain recombines TRBV30 with TRBJ1-6; weak D call: TRBD1 (6 bases). Germline lookup yields CDR1 GTSNPN and CDR2 SVGIG (reference sequence). This CDR3 has 13 residues. Trimming took off 1 base at V and 9 bases at J, with 10 bases between the two ends. The CDR3 DNA is TGTGCCTGGAGTGACAGGGAGTCTTCACCCCTCCACTTT. Its translation is CAWSDRESSPLHF.

This clone is a singleton in its sample. The V call is TRBV28, the J call TRBJ1-5, with D unclear. From germline, CDR1 is MDHEN and CDR2 SYDVKM. This CDR3 has 13 residues. V gave up 2 bases and J gave up 1 base, with 3 bases separating them. The CDR3 nucleotides are TGTGCCAGCAGTTTAGAAAGCAATCAGCCCCAGCATTTT. It translates to CASSLESNQPQHF.

V gene TRBV27 combines with J gene TRBJ1-2; D unclear. Looked up from germline, CDR1 is MNHEY and CDR2 is SMNVEV (reference sequence). V was cut by 6 bases and J by 5 bases, with 10 bases left in between. The CDR3 has 12 amino acids. The CDR3 reads CASSKGYYGYTF. CDR3 sequence (DNA): TGTGCCAGCAGCAAAGGGTATTATGGCTACACCTTC.

The chain employs TRBV21-1 and TRBJ2-5; the table's TRBD2 call for D was not verified on the DNA. TRBV21-1 is termed a pseudogene. The CDR3 covers 17 residues. CDR3 DNA sequence: TGTGCCAGCAGCAAACGACTAGCGGGGGAGTACCAAGAGACCCAGTACTTC. Encoded protein: CASSKRLAGEYQETQYF.

The gene calls are TRBV6-6 and TRBJ1-1, with D possibly being TRBD1 (5 bases). Germline V gives CDR1 MNHNY, CDR2 SVGAGI (reference sequence). Deletions cut 2 bases from V and 11 bases from J, with 12 bases between. The CDR3 runs 12 residues. The CDR3 bases are TGTGCCAGCAGTTACGACGGGACCGAGGCTTTCTTT. Its translation is CASSYDGTEAFF.

The CDR3: CASRRSLQGETQYF. DNA for the CDR3: TGTGCCAGCAGACGAAGTCTCCAGGGAGAGACCCAGTACTTC. The chain links TRBV5-4 to TRBJ2-5; maybe TRBD1 (5 bases). CDR3 size: 14 residues. The V end lost 5 bases, the J end lost 4 bases, and 15 bases lay between the germline ends. The V gene's germline CDR1 is SGHNT and CDR2 YYREEE (reference sequence).

This clone has a single count. The J gene is TRBJ2-3, the V gene TRBV4-1; 9 positions match TRBD1. V shed 1 base, J shed 2 bases, and the junction held 4 bases outside the gene matches. The CDR3 consists of 16 residues. In germline, CDR1 is MGHRA, CDR2 YSYEKL. CDR3 sequence: CASSQVGQGITDTQYF. Here the CDR3 DNA reads TGCGCCAGCAGCCAAGTCGGACAGGGGATCACAGATACGCAGTATTTT.